This T cell receptor beta chain appears in the sequencing data of a study of regulatory T cells in long-lasting Graves disease. This clonotype has at least ten counts. As to time point: newly diagnosed GD, antithyroid drugs for less than 3 months. Isolated PBMC RNA provided the starting material for the TCR library. Arm-PCR of CDR3 regions and iRepertoire HTBI primers were used to build TCR beta libraries. MiXCR was run by TCRdb on the multiplex PCR reads, yielding one entry per CDR3 protein. Of over 350,000 distinct CDR3 sequences in the sample, 15% were seen once. The CDR3 covers 15 residues. Deletions cut 2 bases from V and 1 base from J, with 10 bases between. Per germline, CDR1 ENHRY and CDR2 SYGVKD. These data were also filed under a second study, of T cells in Graves' hyperthyroidism and ophthalmopathy. Per that study: Patients with uncontrolled infections, other autoimmune diseases, pregnancy or lactation were excluded.

The clonotype comes from a middle-aged woman with Graves disease. The sequencing here drew on peripheral blood mononuclear cells (PBMCs), taken at new diagnosis, from a patient treated with antithyroid drugs. The V and J genes are TRBV10-3 and TRBJ2-3; no clear D. The CDR3 here is CAISEGPSRTDTQYF. In DNA form, the CDR3 reads TGTGCCATCAGTGAGGGTCCGAGTCGCACAGATACGCAGTATTTT.